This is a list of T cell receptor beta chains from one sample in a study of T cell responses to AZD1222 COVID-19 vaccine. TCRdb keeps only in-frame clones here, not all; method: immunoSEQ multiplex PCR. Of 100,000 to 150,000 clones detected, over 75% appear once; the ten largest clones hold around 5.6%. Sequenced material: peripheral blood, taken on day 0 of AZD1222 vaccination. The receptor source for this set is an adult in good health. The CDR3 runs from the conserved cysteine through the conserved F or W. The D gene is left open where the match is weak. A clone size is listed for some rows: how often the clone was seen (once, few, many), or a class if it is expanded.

CAWNPQGFGAFF TGTGCCTGGAACCCACAAGGCTTTGGAGCTTTCTTT TRBJ1-1 TRBV30 NA NA
CASSSGLAREQYF TGCGCCAGCAGCTCCGGACTGGCGAGGGAGCAGTACTTC TRBJ2-7 TRBV5-1 NA NA
CASWDRASNQPQHF TGTGCCAGCTGGGACAGGGCTAGCAATCAGCCCCAGCATTTT TRBJ1-5 TRBV19 NA TRBD1
CASSYEASGGYYNEQFF TGTGCCAGCAGTTACGAGGCTAGCGGGGGGTACTACAATGAGCAGTTCTTC TRBJ2-1 TRBV6-2/TRBV6-3 NA TRBD2
CAISATGPGYTF TGTGCCATCAGTGCCACAGGGCCCGGCTACACCTTC TRBJ1-2 TRBV10-3 NA NA
CSARDQETQYF TGCAGTGCTCGGGACCAAGAGACCCAGTACTTC TRBJ2-5 TRBV20-1 NA NA
CASRSGGPGETQYF TGTGCCAGCAGATCGGGGGGGCCGGGGGAGACCCAGTACTTC TRBJ2-5 TRBV28 NA TRBD2
CASSQSGTASNQPQHF TGTGCCAGCAGCCAATCCGGGACGGCGAGCAATCAGCCCCAGCATTTT TRBJ1-5 TRBV16 NA NA
CACSRYNEQFF TGTGCCTGCTCGAGGTACAATGAGCAGTTCTTC TRBJ2-1 TRBV30 NA NA
CASSPRVGATNSPLHF TGTGCCAGCAGCCCCAGGGTTGGGGCGACTAATTCACCCCTCCACTTT TRBJ1-6 TRBV7-6 NA NA
CASSKTSQRNNEQFF TGTGCCAGCAGTAAGACCAGTCAGAGAAACAATGAGCAGTTCTTC TRBJ2-1 TRBV6-5 NA NA
CASSTQGDQPQHF TGTGCCAGCAGCACACAGGGAGATCAGCCCCAGCATTTT TRBJ1-5 TRBV27 NA NA
CASSFGLAGTDTQYF TGTGCCAGCAGTTTTGGGCTAGCGGGCACAGATACGCAGTATTTT TRBJ2-3 TRBV27 NA TRBD2
CASSQEQPRDTQYF TGCGCCAGCAGCCAAGAGCAGCCCCGGGATACGCAGTATTTT TRBJ2-3 TRBV4-1 NA NA
CASSEIPGGFTEAFF TGTGCCAGCAGTGAAATCCCAGGGGGCTTCACTGAAGCTTTCTTT TRBJ1-1 TRBV6-4 once TRBD1
CASSLEQLPGELFF TGTGCCAGCAGCTTAGAACAGCTCCCCGGGGAGCTGTTTTTT TRBJ2-2 TRBV7-8 NA NA
CASSQVRETQYF TGTGCCAGCAGCCAAGTCCGGGAGACCCAGTACTTC TRBJ2-5 TRBV3-1/TRBV3-2 NA NA
CSASSGQGLDEQYF TGCAGTGCTAGTTCGGGACAGGGGCTCGACGAGCAGTACTTC TRBJ2-7 TRBV20-1 NA TRBD1
CASSLSLAGAYEQYF TGTGCCAGCAGCTTGTCGCTAGCGGGGGCTTATGAGCAGTACTTC TRBJ2-7 TRBV5-5 NA TRBD2
CASSITGGHGYTF TGTGCCAGTAGTATAACAGGGGGGCATGGCTACACCTTC TRBJ1-2 TRBV19 NA TRBD1
CASSLAFWAADGYTF TGTGCCAGCAGCTTAGCGTTTTGGGCAGCTGATGGCTACACCTTC TRBJ1-2 TRBV7-2 NA NA
CASSDSGDSPLHF TGTGCCAGCAGTGACTCGGGAGATTCACCCCTCCACTTT TRBJ1-6 TRBV6-4 NA NA
CASSLLRGVNTEAFF TGTGCCAGCAGCTTACTCAGAGGAGTGAACACTGAAGCTTTCTTT TRBJ1-1 TRBV7-9 NA NA
CASSMLAGDRDNEQFF TGTGCCAGTAGTATGCTAGCGGGAGATCGGGACAATGAGCAGTTCTTC TRBJ2-1 TRBV19 NA TRBD2
CASSWTSGGADTGELFF TGTGCCAGTAGTTGGACTAGCGGGGGGGCGGACACCGGGGAGCTGTTTTTT TRBJ2-2 TRBV19 NA TRBD2
CASSTGTARNTGELFF TGTGCCAGCAGCACTGGGACTGCTAGGAACACCGGGGAGCTGTTTTTT TRBJ2-2 TRBV5-4 NA NA
CASSLGRKFTDTQYF TGTGCCAGCAGCTTAGGTCGCAAGTTCACAGATACGCAGTATTTT TRBJ2-3 TRBV11-3 NA NA
CASSQDQGLAGGFEQFF TGCGCCAGCAGCCAAGACCAGGGACTAGCGGGGGGGTTTGAGCAGTTCTTC TRBJ2-1 TRBV4-3 NA TRBD2
CASSQEGTGEQPQHF TGCGCCAGCAGCCAAGAGGGGACAGGGGAACAGCCCCAGCATTTT TRBJ1-5 TRBV4-1 once TRBD1
CASSQDVGGRRSGANVLTF TGCGCCAGCAGCCAAGATGTCGGGGGGCGTAGGTCTGGGGCCAACGTCCTGACTTTC TRBJ2-6 TRBV4-3 NA NA
CASSFFGGRGSYNEQFF TGTGCCAGTAGTTTTTTTGGAGGGAGGGGATCCTACAATGAGCAGTTCTTC TRBJ2-1 TRBV19 NA TRBD2
CASSLGTHTDTQYF TGTGCCAGCTCACTGGGGACTCACACAGATACGCAGTATTTT TRBJ2-3 TRBV18 NA NA
CAWTTGIGNTIYF TGTGCCTGGACCACAGGGATCGGAAACACCATATATTTT TRBJ1-3 TRBV30 NA NA
CASSPTGGGTEAFF TGCGCCAGCAGCCCGACAGGGGGGGGCACTGAAGCTTTCTTT TRBJ1-1 TRBV5-1 NA TRBD1
CASSVWSGGADTQYF TGTGCCAGCAGCGTCTGGTCCGGGGGGGCAGATACGCAGTATTTT TRBJ2-3 TRBV9 NA TRBD2
CAISPLGEDGYTF TGTGCCATCAGTCCTTTGGGGGAAGATGGCTACACCTTC TRBJ1-2 TRBV10-3 NA NA
CASSQDRGHTQYF TGTGCCAGCAGCCAAGATCGGGGACATACGCAGTATTTT TRBJ2-3 TRBV3-1/TRBV3-2 NA NA
CASSWGGAGELFF TGTGCCAGCAGCTGGGGGGGCGCCGGGGAGCTGTTTTTT TRBJ2-2 TRBV14 NA NA
CASNQRTGDTEAFF TGTGCCAGCAATCAAAGGACAGGGGACACTGAAGCTTTCTTT TRBJ1-1 TRBV6-5 NA TRBD1
CASSAVLGHYGYTF TGTGCCAGCAGTGCAGTTCTCGGACACTATGGCTACACCTTC TRBJ1-2 TRBV2 NA NA
CATSRDRGRDSNQPQHF TGTGCCACCAGCAGAGATCGCGGCAGGGATAGCAATCAGCCCCAGCATTTT TRBJ1-5 TRBV15 few NA
CASSPPPGGEQYF TGTGCCAGCTCACCCCCCCCCGGAGGCGAGCAGTACTTC TRBJ2-7 TRBV18 NA NA
CASSPGTGHSGNTIYF TGTGCCAGCAGCCCAGGAACAGGACACTCTGGAAACACCATATATTTT TRBJ1-3 TRBV7-9 NA NA
CASSQSGLALTGELFF TGTGCCAGCAGCCAGTCGGGACTCGCCTTAACCGGGGAGCTGTTTTTT TRBJ2-2 TRBV7-8 NA NA
CASTLSTEYYEQYF TGTGCCAGCACCCTGAGTACAGAATACTACGAGCAGTACTTC TRBJ2-7 TRBV28 few NA
CASSYMNTEAFF TGTGCCAGCAGTTATATGAACACTGAAGCTTTCTTT TRBJ1-1 TRBV6-6 NA NA
CASSEKVGTAYGYTF TGTGCCAGCAGTGAAAAGGTGGGGACAGCTTATGGCTACACCTTC TRBJ1-2 TRBV6-1 few TRBD1
CASSPRDSPAPNEQYF TGTGCCAGCAGCCCGAGAGACAGTCCGGCCCCCAACGAGCAGTACTTC TRBJ2-7 TRBV7-6 NA NA
CASSRDRTNQPQHF TGTGCCAGCTCACGGGACAGAACTAATCAGCCCCAGCATTTT TRBJ1-5 TRBV18 few TRBD1
CSADLPGTGSNEQFF TGCAGCGCCGACCTCCCCGGGACAGGGAGCAATGAGCAGTTCTTC TRBJ2-1 TRBV29-1 NA TRBD1
CASRDTTYTGELFF TGTGCCAGTAGAGACACAACCTACACCGGGGAGCTGTTTTTT TRBJ2-2 TRBV19 NA NA
CASSLGRLAVQETQYF TGTGCCAGCAGTTTGGGGAGACTAGCGGTTCAAGAGACCCAGTACTTC TRBJ2-5 TRBV27 NA TRBD2
CASSLGQGYGYTF TGTGCCAGCAGTTTGGGGCAGGGATATGGCTACACCTTC TRBJ1-2 TRBV12-3/TRBV12-4 NA NA